The 21 T cell receptor beta chains below come from one sample, sequenced in a study of T cell responses to AZD1222 COVID-19 vaccine (dated by TCRdb to about 2021). In the paper's terms, the time point label means: about 28 days (+/-7) after the second vaccine dose. To prepare the library, the immunoSEQ multiplex PCR assay was applied. Entries here come from immuneACCESS through TCRdb and include only in-frame sequences with V and J called. Some clones fail to appear in such tables; in the studies checked, an unresolved V gene covers under half of the shortfall, and the cause of the remainder is unknown. The sample table shows about 94,000 clones, and more than 75% are seen once. Clones ranked in the top ten supply around an eighth of the sample. Sequences were derived from peripheral blood, sampled 28 days after the second AZD1222 dose. The source of these receptors is an adult who received the AZD1222 COVID-19 vaccine.

In its sample, this clone is medium-sized. V and J are TRBV3-1 (or the pseudogene TRBV3-2) and TRBJ1-1; 7 bases agree with TRBD1. V shed 2 bases, J shed 0 bases, and the junction held 6 bases outside the gene matches. Germline values: CDR1 LGHDT, CDR2 YNNKEL (reference sequence). The CDR3 consists of 16 residues. CDR3 amino acids: CASSQRRGAMNTEAFF. The DNA of the CDR3 is TGTGCCAGCAGCCAACGCAGGGGGGCCATGAACACTGAAGCTTTCTTT.

The J gene is TRBJ2-7, the V gene TRBV7-2; the D is unclear. Trimming took off 1 base at V and 6 bases at J, with 7 bases between the two ends. Germline CDR1 is SGHTA and CDR2 is FQGNSA. The CDR3 sequence is 12 residues long. The CDR3 DNA reads as TGTGCCAGCAGCTTAGGGCCGAGCGAGCAGTACTTC. It specifies CASSLGPSEQYF.

The V call is TRBV19, the J call TRBJ2-7, with D uncertain. Per germline, CDR1 LNHDA and CDR2 SQIVND (reference sequence). The CDR3 loop spans 13 amino acids. Trimming removed 5 bases at V and 1 base at J, with 9 bases between. The CDR3, as DNA: TGTGCCAGTAGTGGTCTAAAATCCTACGAGCAGTACTTC. Amino acid sequence: CASSGLKSYEQYF.

The chain is built from TRBV13 and TRBJ2-7; D is possibly TRBD1 (6 bases). Germline V CDR1 and CDR2: PRHDT, FYEKMQ (reference sequence). Trimming took off 3 bases at V and 0 bases at J, with 9 bases between the two ends. The CDR3 runs to 14 residues. CDR3 amino acids: CASSLMTGSYEQYF. In nucleotides, the CDR3 is TGTGCCAGCAGCTTGATGACAGGCTCCTACGAGCAGTACTTC.

The chain carries TRBV4-1 and TRBJ2-3; D uncertain. Germline lookup yields CDR1 MGHRA and CDR2 YSYEKL. The CDR3 covers 17 residues. With 0 bases removed from V and 2 bases from J, the gap between germline ends came to 15 bases. The CDR3 DNA follows: TGCGCCAGCAGCCAAGAGGGGTTGAGGTTTTTCACAGATACGCAGTATTTT. Its translation: CASSQEGLRFFTDTQYF.

The chain has TRBV19 and TRBJ1-2, with 7 nucleotides matching TRBD1. Germline loops: CDR1 LNHDA, CDR2 SQIVND (reference sequence). CDR3 size: 16 residues. After removal of 5 bases from V and 3 bases from J, the junction contained 12 bases not matched to a gene. CDR3: CASSYWDSRGDYGYTF. The CDR3 DNA sequence: TGTGCCAGTAGTTATTGGGACAGCAGAGGCGACTATGGCTACACCTTC.

The V and J genes are TRBV6-5 and TRBJ2-2; 8 nucleotides agree with TRBD1. There are 14 residues in the CDR3. Germline lookup yields CDR1 MNHEY and CDR2 SVGAGI. V shed 6 bases and J 5 bases; nucleotides not matched to a gene: 5. The CDR3 DNA follows: TGTGCCAGCAGCCAGGGGGCGCGAACCGGGGAGCTGTTTTTT. Its protein is CASSQGARTGELFF.

This sequence joins TRBV12-3 or TRBV12-4 and TRBJ2-7; D is ambiguous. The length of the CDR3 is 11 residues. The germline V and J ends were trimmed by 6 bases and 4 bases, with 7 bases remaining between them. The CDR3 loop reads CASRTSYEQYF. The CDR3 nucleotides read TGTGCCAGCAGGACCAGTTACGAGCAGTACTTC.

The chain couples TRBV6-5 to TRBJ1-4; 7 bases agree with TRBD1. Germline CDR1 reads MNHEY; CDR2 reads SVGAGI. After removal of 0 bases from V and 8 bases from J, the junction contained 0 bases not matched to a gene. The CDR3 consists of 13 residues. DNA of the CDR3: TGTGCCAGCAGTTACTCGGACAGGGAAAAACTGTTTTTT. Amino acids: CASSYSDREKLFF.

The chain uses TRBV19 and TRBJ2-7; D call uncertain. The CDR3 has 16 amino acids. Per germline, CDR1 LNHDA and CDR2 SQIVND (reference sequence). The V end was cut by 5 bases, the J end by 6 bases, with 23 bases between. CDR3 DNA: TGTGCCAGTAGTGTGCCGGGCCGCTCGGCGTTAGGCGAGCAGTACTTC. Translated, it gives CASSVPGRSALGEQYF.

The rearrangement uses TRBV19 and TRBJ1-2, with D tentatively TRBD1 (5 bases). The V end lost 3 bases, the J end lost 2 bases, and 10 bases lay between the germline ends. Germline V lookup: CDR1 LNHDA, CDR2 SQIVND (reference sequence). The CDR3 consists of 14 residues. Here the CDR3 reads CASSMARGNYGYTF. The CDR3 DNA sequence: TGTGCCAGTAGTATGGCCCGGGGGAACTATGGCTACACCTTC.

The genes are TRBV29-1 and TRBJ2-7; D might be TRBD1 (6 bases). The germline V and J ends were trimmed by 4 bases and 0 bases, with 19 bases remaining between them. Germline assignment: CDR1 SQVTM and CDR2 ANQGSEA. This CDR3 is 16 amino acids long. CDR3: CSVVRAWTAISYEQYF. The CDR3 DNA reads TGCAGCGTTGTTCGAGCGTGGACAGCTATCTCCTACGAGCAGTACTTC.

The gene calls are TRBV7-2 and TRBJ2-7; D is undetermined. This CDR3 contains 13 residues. CDR1 and CDR2 (germline): SGHTA, FQGNSA. V lost 2 bases, J lost 2 bases, and 7 bases lay in between. The CDR3 protein is CASSLSATYEQYF. The CDR3 region has the DNA TGTGCCAGCAGCTTATCGGCGACCTACGAGCAGTACTTC.

V gene TRBV11-3 combines with J gene TRBJ1-3; 8 bases map to TRBD1. The CDR3 sequence is 14 residues long. Germline assignment: CDR1 SGHNT and CDR2 YENEEA. V trimming: 4 bases; J trimming: 4 bases; junction bases outside the gene matches: 3. CDR3 sequence (DNA): TGTGCCAGCAGCTACAACAGGGGGGGAAACACCATATATTTT. Translated: CASSYNRGGNTIYF.

This clone has a single count. V and J are TRBV20-1 and TRBJ2-1, with unresolved D. V was cut by 3 bases and J by 7 bases, with 4 bases left in between. This CDR3 contains 10 residues. Germline V gene data show CDR1 as DFQATT and CDR2 as SNEGSKA (reference sequence). The CDR3 spells CSARENEQFF. DNA of the CDR3: TGCAGTGCTAGGGAAAATGAGCAGTTCTTC.

This clone was seen once. The rearrangement links TRBV27 to TRBJ1-5, with D perhaps matching TRBD1 (5 bases). The CDR3 sequence is 14 residues long. The ends were cut back, 5 bases at V and 1 base at J, with 9 bases in the middle. Germline CDR1 is MNHEY and CDR2 is SMNVEV (reference sequence). The CDR3 region is CASSRWDSNQPQHF. As DNA, the CDR3 is TGTGCCAGCAGTCGGTGGGACAGCAATCAGCCCCAGCATTTT.

The V gene is TRBV11-2, the J gene TRBJ1-4; 7 nucleotides agree with TRBD1. The CDR3 length is 15 residues. V shed 1 base and J 7 bases; nucleotides not matched to a gene: 6. CDR1 and CDR2 (germline): SGHAT, FQNNGV. The DNA for the CDR3 is TGTGCCAGCAGCTTAGGTGGAGGGGGCGGTGAAAAACTGTTTTTT. It is translated as CASSLGGGGGEKLFF.

This clone was counted once. This rearrangement joins TRBV6-2 or TRBV6-3 to TRBJ2-7; 11 nucleotides agree with TRBD2. The germline V gene encodes CDR1 MNHEY and CDR2 SVGEGT. V lost 2 bases, J lost 4 bases, and 4 bases stayed unmatched. The length of the CDR3 is 15 residues. The CDR3 DNA is TGTGCCAGCAGTTACACTAGCGGGGGCCGTTACGAGCAGTACTTC. This encodes CASSYTSGGRYEQYF.

The V gene is TRBV27, the J gene TRBJ1-2; 7 positions match TRBD1. Germline V gene data show CDR1 as MNHEY and CDR2 as SMNVEV (reference sequence). Losses at the gene ends were 5 bases for V and 4 bases for J; bases not matched to a gene: 10. CDR3 length: 15 amino acids. The CDR3: CASSKRDSTVYGYTF. The CDR3 DNA is TGTGCCAGCAGTAAAAGGGACAGTACTGTCTATGGCTACACCTTC.

The V and J genes are TRBV6-5 and TRBJ1-1; D not certain. The CDR3 sequence is 13 residues long. Germline V gene data show CDR1 as MNHEY and CDR2 as SVGAGI. V lost 11 bases and J 0 bases, leaving 13 bases between the germline ends. The CDR3 reads CAGKILMNTEAFF. The CDR3 coding sequence is TGTGCCGGCAAGATTTTGATGAACACTGAAGCTTTCTTT.

The CDR3 DNA follows: TGTGCCAGTAGTCCCATGGCGGGAGGGGTGGATACGCAGTATTTT. Its translation is CASSPMAGGVDTQYF. The genes are TRBV19 and TRBJ2-3; TRBD2 agrees at 9 bases. In germline, CDR1 is LNHDA, CDR2 SQIVND (reference sequence). CDR3 length: 15 residues. V lost 5 bases, J lost 6 bases, and 9 bases stayed unmatched.